Shown below are 32 T cell receptor beta chains from a single sample sequenced in a study of T-cell memory formation after mild COVID-19. TCRdb used MiXCR to reprocess the 5' RACE reads, holding one entry per CDR3 protein. The data hold about 160,000 distinct CDR3 sequences, with less than 40% observed a single time. The sequenced sample was PBMCs or a T cell subset sorted from them (not recorded which). Receptor source: an adult woman who had mild COVID-19 (a few samples of this study predate the infection). Cell type and time point are not known.

The V and J genes are TRBV6-5 and TRBJ1-1, with a possible D match to TRBD1 (6 bases). Germline CDR1 reads MNHEY; CDR2 reads SVGAGI. This CDR3 has 16 amino acids. V was trimmed by 2 bases and J by 0 bases, leaving 13 bases between them. This CDR3 is CASSYTTGSMNTEAFF. As DNA, the CDR3 is TGTGCCAGCAGTTACACCACAGGGTCCATGAACACTGAAGCTTTCTTT.

The chain recombines TRBV18 with TRBJ2-3; 7 bases agree with TRBD2. Germline assignment: CDR1 KGHSH and CDR2 LQKENI. The trim removed 2 bases at V and 1 base at J, leaving 12 bases unmatched. The CDR3 is made up of 18 amino acids. The DNA for the CDR3 is TGTGCCAGCTCACCAGTCATGCCGGGGGGTTCAGGCACAGATACGCAGTATTTT. It encodes CASSPVMPGGSGTDTQYF.

This CDR3 reads CASSLSPTYYEQYF. The CDR3 coding sequence is TGTGCCAGCAGCTTAAGCCCGACTTACTACGAGCAGTACTTC. The gene calls are TRBV7-9 and TRBJ2-7, with no clear D. Germline V CDR1 and CDR2: SEHNR, FQNEAQ (reference sequence). This CDR3 has 14 residues. V was pared by 2 bases and J by 3 bases, with 11 bases between.

The gene calls are TRBV7-9 and TRBJ2-7, with D unclear. The CDR3 covers 14 residues. The germline V and J ends were trimmed by 7 bases and 2 bases, with 15 bases remaining between them. The germline V gene has CDR1 SEHNR and CDR2 FQNEAQ (reference sequence). The CDR3 coding sequence is TGTGCCAGCACCCCCCGGACGGCCACCTACGAGCAGTACTTC. Amino acids: CASTPRTATYEQYF.

The chain is built from TRBV3-1 and TRBJ2-1, with 15 bases that match TRBD2. CDR1 is LGHDT, CDR2 YNNKEL, per germline (reference sequence). The junction had 8 bases not matched to a gene; V was cut back by 5 bases and J by 12 bases. There are 15 residues in the CDR3. CDR3 DNA sequence: TGTGCCAGCAGCGGGCGGACTAGCGGGAGGGCCGTGCAGTTCTTC. Protein sequence: CASSGRTSGRAVQFF.

This sequence joins TRBV7-6 and TRBJ2-1; D assignment may be TRBD1 or TRBD2 (5 bases each). The V and J ends lost 5 bases and 10 bases respectively, with 18 bases between them. The germline V gene has CDR1 SGHVS and CDR2 FNYEAQ. CDR3 size: 14 residues. The CDR3 spells CASSPAGAGLEQFF. CDR3 nucleotides: TGTGCCAGCAGCCCAGCCGGGGCAGGGTTGGAGCAGTTCTTC. Filled out from reference TRBV7-6 and TRBJ2-1, the complete variable domain reads GAGVSQSPRYKVTKRGQDVALRCDPISGHVSLYWYRQALGQGPEFLTYFNYEAQQDKSGLPNDRFSAERPEGSISTLTIQRTEQRDSAMYRCASSPAGAGLEQFFGPGTRLTVL.

This clonotype was picked up a small number of times. The chain carries TRBV20-1 and TRBJ2-5; TRBD1 aligns across 8 bases. Per the germline V gene, CDR1 is DFQATT and CDR2 is SNEGSKA (reference sequence). The CDR3 extends over 19 amino acids. Trimming at V came to 3 bases and at J to 1 base, leaving 19 bases not matched to a gene. CDR3 residues: CSARGIGTGDTGVQETQYF. Written as DNA, the CDR3 is TGCAGTGCTAGGGGAATAGGGACAGGTGATACCGGCGTCCAAGAGACCCAGTACTTC.

This chain uses TRBV6-1 with TRBJ1-1, with TRBD1 identical over 7 bases. There are 13 residues in the CDR3. Trimming took 6 bases from V and 5 from J; bases not matched to a gene: 6. Germline V gene lookup returns CDR1 MNHNS and CDR2 SASEGT. This chain's CDR3 is CASSRGSGTEAFF. Here the CDR3 DNA reads TGTGCCAGCAGCAGGGGGTCGGGGACTGAAGCTTTCTTT.

This sequence joins TRBV11-2 and TRBJ1-1; no reliable D call. CDR3 length equals 16 residues. Germline V gene data show CDR1 as SGHAT and CDR2 as FQNNGV. V lost 4 bases and J 6 bases, leaving 21 bases between the germline ends. CDR3 DNA sequence: TGTGCCAGCAGCTCCCGGTGGGCACCACGTGGCGCTGAAGCTTTCTTT. Encoded protein: CASSSRWAPRGAEAFF.

The chain links TRBV10-3 to TRBJ2-5, with D perhaps being TRBD1 or TRBD2 (5 bases each). Trimming took 9 bases from V and 2 from J, leaving 16 bases between them. Germline V gives CDR1 ENHRY, CDR2 SYGVKD. This CDR3 contains 14 residues. Here the CDR3 DNA reads TGTGCCATAAAACCCGGGACGTCACAAGAGACCCAGTACTTC. As protein: CAIKPGTSQETQYF.

Only a few counts were recorded for this clonotype. The chain couples TRBV9 to TRBJ1-6; D perhaps matches TRBD1 (6 bases). Germline V gene lookup returns CDR1 SGDLS and CDR2 YYNGEE. The ends were cut back, 1 base at V and 8 bases at J, with 10 bases in the middle. CDR3 length: 14 residues. CDR3 sequence (DNA): TGTGCCAGCAGCGTACGTGCAGGGGATTCACCCCTCCACTTT. Amino acid sequence: CASSVRAGDSPLHF. The full variable domain, in which reference TRBV9 and TRBJ1-6 provide the parts outside the CDR3, is DSGVTQTPKHLITATGQRVTLRCSPRSGDLSVYWYQQSLDQGLQFLIQYYNGEERAKGNILERFSAQQFPDLHSELNLSSLELGDSALYFCASSVRAGDSPLHFGNGTRLTVT.

V gene TRBV20-1 combines with J gene TRBJ2-1; TRBD2 agrees at 9 bases. Per germline, CDR1 DFQATT and CDR2 SNEGSKA (reference sequence). The CDR3 covers 15 residues. V trimming: 6 bases; J trimming: 2 bases; junction bases outside the gene matches: 8. The CDR3 DNA follows: TGCAGTGCCCGCCGGGCTAGCGGGACCTACAATGAGCAGTTCTTC. Protein product: CSARRASGTYNEQFF.

This clonotype was seen more than once but under ten times. This chain links TRBV20-1 with TRBJ1-1; possibly TRBD1 for D (6 bases). The CDR3 is 13 amino acids. Trimming shortened V by 3 bases and J by 1 base, and 9 bases separated the two germline ends. The germline gives CDR1 DFQATT, CDR2 SNEGSKA (reference sequence). The chain's CDR3 is CSARQGKNTEAFF. The CDR3 bases are TGCAGTGCTAGGCAGGGGAAGAACACTGAAGCTTTCTTT.

This clonotype was recorded many times. V is TRBV5-5 and J is TRBJ2-7; 7 nucleotides line up with TRBD2. The CDR3 covers 17 residues. With 1 base clipped from V and 0 bases from J, the junction kept 10 bases outside the gene matches. Germline CDR1 and CDR2: SGHKS and YYEKEE (reference sequence). The CDR3 DNA sequence: TGTGCCAGCAGCTTGTCCGCACTGGGAGGGAGCTCCTACGAGCAGTACTTC. It is translated as CASSLSALGGSSYEQYF.

There are a few counts of this clonotype. Here the CDR3 reads CSVDHPRHPGGAFF. CDR3 bases: TGCAGCGTTGATCACCCACGGCACCCCGGGGGAGCTTTCTTT. The J gene is TRBJ1-1, the V gene TRBV29-1; tentatively, D is TRBD1 (5 bases). Germline CDR1 is SQVTM and CDR2 is ANQGSEA. CDR3 length equals 14 residues. Deletions cut 3 bases from V and 10 bases from J, with 21 bases between.

The V call is TRBV7-9, the J call TRBJ2-7, with D perhaps TRBD2 (6 bases). Trimming left V 1 base short and J 5 bases short, with 15 bases between. The CDR3 contains 15 residues. The germline V gene encodes CDR1 SEHNR and CDR2 FQNEAQ (reference sequence). CDR3: CASSLGGGMGHEQYF. The DNA of the CDR3 is TGTGCCAGCAGCTTAGGGGGCGGGATGGGCCACGAGCAGTACTTC.

CDR3 residues: CASSFTGTSGGNTGELFF. CDR3 DNA: TGTGCCAGCAGCTTCACCGGGACTAGCGGGGGGAACACCGGGGAGCTGTTTTTT. The chain links TRBV6-6 to TRBJ2-2, with 14 bases that match TRBD2. The V and J ends lost 6 bases and 1 base, in that order; junction bases with no gene match: 7. The CDR3 contains 18 residues. From germline, CDR1 is MNHNY and CDR2 SVGAGI (reference sequence).

This clonotype occurred a few times. The chain uses TRBV19 and TRBJ1-1; no reliable D call. The CDR3 extends over 13 amino acids. V lost 7 bases to trimming and J lost 1 base, with 10 bases between them. Germline V lookup: CDR1 LNHDA, CDR2 SQIVND (reference sequence). The CDR3 region has the DNA TGTGCCAGTACCGTAGGCTGGAACACTGAAGCTTTCTTT. It specifies CASTVGWNTEAFF.

The chain combines TRBV12-3 or TRBV12-4 with TRBJ2-1; D possibly corresponds to TRBD2 (5 bases). This CDR3 region has 13 residues. Trimming cost V 4 bases and J 7 bases, with 11 bases left between them. The CDR3 reads CASSYRRGNEQFF. The CDR3 DNA sequence: TGTGCCAGCAGTTACCGTCGGGGAAATGAGCAGTTCTTC.

The CDR3 DNA sequence: TGTGCCAGATGGGGACAGCAACTAGCCAAAAACATTCAGTACTTC. Translating gives CARWGQQLAKNIQYF. The chain has TRBV5-6 and TRBJ2-4, with TRBD1 matching 7 bases. CDR3 length: 15 amino acids. The V segment lost 8 bases and the J segment 0 bases; nucleotides outside the gene matches: 8. Germline CDR1 reads SGHDT; CDR2 reads YYEEEE.

The chain couples TRBV27 to TRBJ2-6; 10 bases match TRBD1. With V trimmed by 5 bases and J by 0 bases, 4 bases remained unmatched. Germline V CDR1 and CDR2: MNHEY, SMNVEV (reference sequence). The CDR3 is 17 amino acids. The CDR3 reads CASSGQGGISGANVLTF. CDR3 coding DNA: TGTGCCAGCAGTGGACAGGGGGGCATCTCTGGGGCCAACGTCCTGACTTTC.

This clonotype came up a few times. The genes are TRBV6-1 and TRBJ2-1; 8 bases match TRBD1. This CDR3 contains 13 residues. Germline V gene sequence: CDR1 MNHNS, CDR2 SASEGT. With 10 bases clipped from V and 8 bases from J, the junction kept 10 bases outside the gene matches. The CDR3 sequence: CANARTGRDEQFF. In nucleotides, the CDR3 is TGTGCCAACGCCCGGACAGGGAGAGATGAGCAGTTCTTC.

The J gene is TRBJ1-2, the V gene TRBV9; 7 bases map to TRBD1. CDR1 SGDLS and CDR2 YYNGEE come from the germline V gene. The J segment lost 8 bases and the V segment lost 0 bases, leaving 10 bases of the junction unmatched. This CDR3 is 15 amino acids long. CDR3 residues: CASSVAVEGAGGYTF. CDR3 DNA sequence: TGTGCCAGCAGCGTAGCCGTCGAGGGGGCCGGGGGCTACACCTTC. Filled out from reference TRBV9 and TRBJ1-2, the complete variable domain reads DSGVTQTPKHLITATGQRVTLRCSPRSGDLSVYWYQQSLDQGLQFLIQYYNGEERAKGNILERFSAQQFPDLHSELNLSSLELGDSALYFCASSVAVEGAGGYTFGSGTRLTVV.

This clonotype has a handful of counts. V gene TRBV4-1 combines with J gene TRBJ2-7; D gene unclear. Trimming took 0 bases from V and 12 from J, leaving 18 bases between them. The CDR3 loop spans 14 amino acids. Germline V gene sequence: CDR1 MGHRA, CDR2 YSYEKL. In DNA form, the CDR3 reads TGCGCCAGCAGCCAAGATTGGTTGGACCGATGGTTGTACTTC. As protein: CASSQDWLDRWLYF.

This clonotype was counted a few times. The rearrangement links TRBV5-1 to TRBJ2-1; 13 positions match TRBD2. V was clipped by 4 bases and J by 1 base; unmatched bases: 8. CDR3 length equals 18 residues. CDR1 is SGHRS, CDR2 YFSETQ, per germline. CDR3 DNA: TGCGCCAGCAGCCTGGGACTAGCGGGGAGGGGGTCCTACAATGAGCAGTTCTTC. The encoded protein is CASSLGLAGRGSYNEQFF.

The rearrangement links TRBV4-2 to TRBJ1-1, with D possibly being TRBD1 (6 bases). The CDR3 contains 15 residues. Germline values: CDR1 LGHNA, CDR2 YNFKEQ. The V gene lost 1 base and the J gene lost 4 bases, with 13 bases spanning the gap. CDR3 DNA: TGTGCCAGCAGCCAAGGGGAAGGGGGTAGCACTGAAGCTTTCTTT. Its protein product is CASSQGEGGSTEAFF.

V usage is TRBV12-3 or TRBV12-4 and J usage is TRBJ1-1; 7 positions agree with TRBD1. V lost 4 bases, J lost 1 base, and 3 bases stayed unmatched. This CDR3 has 14 amino acids. CDR3 bases: TGTGCCAGCAGTTCTCACAGGGGGAACACTGAAGCTTTCTTT. This codes for CASSSHRGNTEAFF.

CDR3 nucleotides: TGCAGCGAGTGGGGGGGCGGCCGAAGCACCGGGGAGCTGTTTTTT. Translation gives CSEWGGGRSTGELFF. This chain joins TRBV29-1 and TRBJ2-2; D is possibly TRBD2 (7 bases). Germline loops: CDR1 SQVTM, CDR2 ANQGSEA. This CDR3 region has 15 residues. Trimming shortened V by 7 bases and J by 4 bases, and 19 bases separated the two germline ends.

A single count supports this clonotype. The J gene is TRBJ2-2, the V gene TRBV29-1; TRBD2 agrees at 8 bases. The ends lost 6 bases at V and 6 bases at J; junction bases unmatched: 6. The CDR3 length is 13 residues. Germline CDR1 is SQVTM and CDR2 is ANQGSEA. The CDR3 nucleotides are TGCAGCGTCGGGACTAGATCCTCCGGGGAGCTGTTTTTT. Its translation is CSVGTRSSGELFF.

This clonotype was observed a few times. V usage is TRBV5-5 and J usage is TRBJ1-2; 9 positions match TRBD1. The CDR3 is 16 residues long. Germline assignment: CDR1 SGHKS and CDR2 YYEKEE (reference sequence). Trimming cost V 2 bases and J 6 bases; bases outside gene matches: 11. CDR3 in amino acids: CASSFALTGGMDGYTF. CDR3 DNA sequence: TGTGCCAGCAGCTTTGCCTTGACAGGGGGAATGGATGGCTACACCTTC.

This clonotype was detected a few times. This chain uses TRBV7-9 with TRBJ1-3, with TRBD1 as a possible D gene (6 bases). V dropped 0 bases and J dropped 4 bases, with 10 bases sitting between them. CDR1 and CDR2 (germline): SEHNR, FQNEAQ (reference sequence). This CDR3 has 15 residues. This CDR3 reads CASSLAPGAGNTIYF. The CDR3, as DNA: TGTGCCAGCAGCTTAGCACCAGGGGCAGGAAACACCATATATTTT.

The chain combines TRBV5-1 with TRBJ2-7; TRBD1 aligns across 8 bases. CDR1 and CDR2 (germline): SGHRS, YFSETQ. CDR3 length: 16 amino acids. V lost 6 bases and J lost 3; bases outside the gene matches: 14. CDR3 DNA sequence: TGCGCCAGCACCTTCGACCCCGGGACAGGCGGCTACGAGCAGTACTTC. Its protein is CASTFDPGTGGYEQYF.